Below, one T cell receptor beta chain is given with its context. TRB was amplified from roughly 0.25 ug of peripheral blood genomic DNA per sample. Looked up from germline, CDR1 is SGHVS and CDR2 is FNYEAQ. The CDR3 totals 15 residues. This sample is drawn from a study of T cell clusters in autoimmune cytopenias. Background on the study: A median age of roughly 64 years and mean of about 52 years characterized healthy donor controls.

Multiplex touch-down PCR amplified TRB using TRB-A and TRB-B pools in one tube. Following a re-call of the multiplex PCR reads, TCRdb has one entry per CDR3 protein and lacks DNA. In all, the sample yields 5,600 or so distinct CDR3 sequences. The same specimen was also included in a second study, on T cell repertoires in aging, cancer and after chemotherapy. That work adds: Donor ages fell into six groups from 30 or younger up to 70 or older. Compared with age-matched healthy donors, untreated hematological or solid cancer patients showed higher blood TCR clonality.

This chain links TRBV7-6 with TRBJ1-1; TCRdb selects TRBD1, and the lack of DNA leaves this call unchecked. The receptor comes from a human donor in good health. Sequencing input: peripheral blood. CDR3 amino acids: CASSLVDSSNTEAFF. Using reference TRBV7-6 and TRBJ1-1 for the parts outside the CDR3, the full variable domain is GAGVSQSPRYKVTKRGQDVALRCDPISGHVSLYWYRQALGQGPEFLTYFNYEAQQDKSGLPNDRFSAERPEGSISTLTIQRTEQRDSAMYRCASSLVDSSNTEAFFGQGTRLTVV.